This TCR beta chain was found in a study of T cells in women clearing cervical HPV infection. Study in general: Cases: HPV16-related CIN3 or worse on histology, a couple of invasive cancers. Blood came at first lesion visit for cases, post-clearance for controls. Case blood was drawn a median approximately five months after lesion detection.

V lost 7 bases, J lost 4 bases, and 11 bases lay in between. The germline CDR1 and CDR2 sequences are SNHLY and FYNNEI. This CDR3 has 13 amino acids. Profiling relied on immunoSEQ multiplex PCR, and the TCRdb table lists in-frame clones only, not all of them. The sample includes about 30,000 clones. Broader study findings: Cases and controls were distinguished at AUC 0.65 to 0.85 by richness and V genes.

In the case of this clone: Its antigen is unidentified. Coverage ceases 3 residues before the CDR3 finishes, and the germline J gene fills in the end.

The chain has TRBV2 and TRBJ1-5; a possible D gene is TRBD1 (6 bases). The origin of this receptor is a woman between 18 and 70 years old with a cervical HPV16 infection that either progressed to CIN3+ or cleared (not recorded which). Sequences were obtained from blood buffy coat. The CDR3 spells CASTQGMNQPQHF. The CDR3 bases that were read are TGTGCCAGCACGCAGGGGATGAATCAGCCC.